A selection of T cell receptor beta chains follows, all from one sample in a study of blood T cell repertoires in COVID-19. Profiling relied on immunoSEQ multiplex PCR, and the TCRdb table lists in-frame clones only, not all of them. Of about 140,000 clones in the sample, roughly 80% were seen once. Sequenced: PBMCs or T cells enriched from blood (not recorded which). These TCRs come from a woman younger than 30 who had been exposed to COVID-19. CDR3s include the opening cysteine and the closing phenylalanine or tryptophan. D genes are given only for firm matches. Not all rows give a size; the values are once, few, many and, for expanded clones, a class.

clone size	J gene	V gene	D gene	CDR3 protein
.	TRBJ2-5	TRBV28	TRBD1	CASRGTGGEETQYF
.	TRBJ2-5	TRBV7-3	.	CASSLGTPTGAQYF
.	TRBJ1-1	TRBV5-1	.	CASSFQVGNTEAFF
.	TRBJ2-3	TRBV5-5	TRBD1	CASSLPRGLTDTQYF
.	TRBJ1-2	TRBV6-6	.	CASSLGGANYGYTF
.	TRBJ2-5	TRBV30	.	CAWSIGRETQYF
once	TRBJ2-7	TRBV6-5	TRBD1	CASSKPGQPYEQYF
.	TRBJ2-7	TRBV6-2/TRBV6-3	TRBD1	CASSRSGQVGYEQYF
once	TRBJ1-1	TRBV7-2	TRBD1	CASSFRTGGVTEAFF
.	TRBJ2-7	TRBV19	.	CASSKKTPRAVSSYEQYF
.	TRBJ2-7	TRBV9	TRBD2	CASSVGGRASYEQYF
.	TRBJ2-5	TRBV28	TRBD2	CASSLDGTSGRAVETQYF
.	TRBJ2-3	TRBV19	TRBD2	CASSFKTSGSPDTQYF
.	TRBJ2-3	TRBV6-6	TRBD2	CASSYGLAGSTDTQYF
.	TRBJ1-1	TRBV27	.	CASSFYPENTEAFF
.	TRBJ2-1	TRBV7-9	TRBD2	CASSFGPSGSHEQFF
.	TRBJ2-7	TRBV6-5	.	CASRDPREPRVQYF
.	TRBJ1-3	TRBV7-9	.	CASSSPVGAGAGNTIYF
.	TRBJ1-3	TRBV14	.	CASSQGFQAGRLTGNTIYF
.	TRBJ2-1	TRBV19	.	CASRIGLEGAGGRNEQFF
.	TRBJ1-1	TRBV5-5	TRBD1	CASSPTGSTEAFF
.	TRBJ2-7	TRBV12-3/TRBV12-4	TRBD2	CASSRGLAYEQYF
.	TRBJ2-7	TRBV27	TRBD1	CASSPRQGHYEQYF
.	TRBJ1-2	TRBV6-5	.	CASSSWSSNYGYTF
.	TRBJ2-7	TRBV7-3	.	CASSLSSSYEQYF
.	TRBJ2-2	TRBV7-8	.	CASSSPYYAGPNTGELFF
once	TRBJ2-1	TRBV6-4	TRBD1	CASSDSRTGGNEQFF
.	TRBJ1-5	TRBV19	TRBD1	CASSLWTGGNQPQHF
.	TRBJ2-1	TRBV9	TRBD2	CASSAGLAFNEQFF
.	TRBJ1-6	TRBV6-6	.	CASSYLGGELNSPLHF
.	TRBJ1-4	TRBV6-9	.	CASSYWACEKLFF
.	TRBJ1-5	TRBV7-9	.	CASSLQALPQHF
.	TRBJ2-3	TRBV5-1	TRBD2	CASSSGTSGRNTQYF
.	TRBJ1-2	TRBV27	TRBD1	CASSLLQPGTGGQLGGYTF
.	TRBJ2-1	TRBV27	TRBD2	CASSAGTSGGNEQFF
.	TRBJ2-7	TRBV7-9	TRBD1	CASSLGQGTNYEQYF
.	TRBJ1-2	TRBV7-9	.	CASQGNYGYTF
.	TRBJ1-1	TRBV5-4	TRBD1	CASSLPGQSEAFF
.	TRBJ1-1	TRBV6-5	TRBD1	CASSWTGSNTEAFF
.	TRBJ1-5	TRBV30	.	CAWICRLVQPQHF
few	TRBJ2-7	TRBV7-2	.	CASSPPTDPKGEQYF
.	TRBJ2-7	TRBV28	.	CASSADGLYEQYF
few	TRBJ2-5	TRBV18	.	CASSLTGTRTGRETQYF
.	TRBJ1-2	TRBV10-3	.	CAIRLRDTDGYTF
.	TRBJ2-7	TRBV2	TRBD1	CASSAVGTGGSSEQYF
.	TRBJ1-2	TRBV30	.	CAWSALHGYTF
.	TRBJ1-1	TRBV30	.	CAWSYGGNTEAFF
many	TRBJ2-2	TRBV9	TRBD1	CASSAGTARGNTGELFF
.	TRBJ1-2	TRBV18	TRBD1	CASSQTGQENYGYTF
few	TRBJ2-1	TRBV19	TRBD2	CASSETGGVPLSYNEQFF
few	TRBJ2-1	TRBV7-9	TRBD2	CASSNLRGSGSSYNEQFF
.	TRBJ2-1	TRBV9	TRBD2	CASSGSTGTRGNEQFF
.	TRBJ1-1	TRBV7-3	.	CASSLAGWNTEAFF
.	TRBJ1-2	TRBV12-5	.	CASGLVLEGGAGNYGYTF
few	TRBJ1-5	TRBV9	.	CASSVSGTNQPQHF
.	TRBJ1-1	TRBV18	TRBD1	CASSPYVRTGTGMNTEAFF
.	TRBJ1-5	TRBV7-2	.	CASSWGPGLNQPQHF